This T cell receptor (beta chain) came from a study of T cell responses to AZD1222 COVID-19 vaccine. General study results and limits: Donors were largely white British and mainly female; clonal diversity was possibly underestimated. It was only 6 or 7 AZD1222 recipients who were seropositive at baseline. Spike-specific TCR breadth rose after two AZD1222 doses, and depth rose as well.

Concerning this clone itself: Its matching antigen is unknown.

V was shortened by 2 bases and J by 3 bases, with 7 bases between the two germline ends. This CDR3 is built from 13 residues. Germline CDR1 and CDR2: MNHEY and SVGAGI. Libraries were prepared by immunoSEQ multiplex PCR; TCRdb keeps only in-frame clonotypes and omits some of them. The sample yields more than 75,000 clones, 75% to 95% seen once. Recipients boosted at about 4 weeks or about 12 weeks are pooled. This clonotype was obtained from an adult who received the AZD1222 COVID-19 vaccine. V is TRBV6-5 and J is TRBJ1-1; unclear D gene. The starting material was peripheral blood, obtained 28 days after the second AZD1222 dose. The CDR3 coding sequence is TGTGCCAGCAGTTACGAACAGCACACTGAAGCTTTCTTT. This gives the protein CASSYEQHTEAFF.